This T cell receptor (beta chain) appears in the sequencing data of a study of cytomegalovirus exposure and HLA in healthy donors. General study results and limits: As a later analysis revealed, the rate of TCR association differed by HLA locus, with DRB1 most and HLA-C fewest. Most likely, a cluster of highly shared sequence variants arose as a sequencing artifact. HLA alleles showed associations with 16,951 TCR beta sequences in a later analysis, at a 0.05 false discovery rate.

Comment on this clone: Its antigen remains unidentified.

The PCR employed 60 Vbeta primers together with 13 Jbeta primers. TCRdb's copy holds only in-frame clones and misses some; the assay was immunoSEQ multiplex PCR. Of 140,000 or so clones listed, around 78% are singletons. The CDR3 spans 14 residues. Trimming cost V 6 bases and J 6 bases, with 15 bases left between them. CDR1 and CDR2 (germline): MDHEN, SYDVKM. The rearrangement uses TRBV28 and TRBJ2-1, with D possibly being TRBD2 (5 bases). The clonotype comes from a woman aged 18-30 years in good health and CMV-seropositive. The specimen was PBMCs. DNA of the CDR3: TGTGCCAGCAGCCTATTAAGAGGGTTCAATGAGCAGTTCTTC. Protein product: CASSLLRGFNEQFF.